These 22 T cell receptor beta chains were sequenced from one sample in a study of blood T cell repertoires in COVID-19. Sequencing used immunoSEQ multiplex PCR; TCRdb keeps in-frame clones, though not all of them. The sample contains around 380,000 clones, 81% of which appear only once. The sample comprised peripheral blood. All receptors come from a human donor with acute or convalescent COVID-19. The donor label of this sample is uncertain.

The rearrangement uses TRBV19 and TRBJ1-2; 10 bases are a match to TRBD1. The germline gives CDR1 LNHDA, CDR2 SQIVND (reference sequence). The trim removed 4 bases at V and 7 bases at J, leaving 9 bases unmatched. The CDR3 spans 15 residues. CDR3 nucleotide sequence: TGTGCCAGTAGTAACCCCCGGACAGGGGGTGGTGGCTACACCTTC. This translates into CASSNPRTGGGGYTF.

This chain links TRBV7-2 with TRBJ2-1, with 12 nucleotides matching TRBD2. The ends lost 5 bases at V and 2 bases at J; junction bases unmatched: 1. The CDR3 is 15 amino acids. Germline loops: CDR1 SGHTA, CDR2 FQGNSA. The DNA of the CDR3 is TGTGCCAGCAGCGCTAGCGGGAGGGCCTACAATGAGCAGTTCTTC. This sequence encodes CASSASGRAYNEQFF.

The chain carries TRBV6-1 and TRBJ2-2; 7 positions agree with TRBD2. The J segment lost 4 bases and the V segment lost 2 bases, leaving 4 bases of the junction unmatched. The CDR3 sequence is 15 residues long. From germline, CDR1 is MNHNS and CDR2 SASEGT. In nucleotides, the CDR3 is TGTGCCAGCAGTGAACAAGCTAGCGGCACCGGGGAGCTGTTTTTT. This encodes CASSEQASGTGELFF.

In this sample, this clone turned up once. The rearrangement uses TRBV6-5 and TRBJ2-7; 8 positions match TRBD2. This CDR3 is built from 13 residues. The trim removed 6 bases at V and 6 bases at J, leaving 7 bases unmatched. Looked up from germline, CDR1 is MNHEY and CDR2 is SVGAGI. The CDR3 protein is CASSLGGGVEQYF. The CDR3 DNA is TGTGCCAGCAGCCTCGGGGGGGGAGTCGAGCAGTACTTC.

A single count supports this clone. This chain connects TRBV18 to TRBJ2-1, with 10 bases that match TRBD2. There are 15 residues in the CDR3. Germline lookup yields CDR1 KGHSH and CDR2 LQKENI. J gave up 6 bases and V 3 bases, and 5 bases lay outside the gene matches. The CDR3 coding sequence is TGTGCCAGCTCACCCGTAGCGGGGGGCGGCAATGAGCAGTTCTTC. It is translated as CASSPVAGGGNEQFF.

The CDR3 loop is CSVVGATNEKLFF. The CDR3 DNA is TGCAGCGTGGTAGGAGCAACTAATGAAAAACTGTTTTTT. The rearrangement uses TRBV29-1 and TRBJ1-4; D ambiguous. In germline, CDR1 is SQVTM, CDR2 ANQGSEA. Trimming removed 6 bases at V and 0 bases at J, with 8 bases between. CDR3 length: 13 residues.

The chain combines TRBV30 with TRBJ1-2; weak D call: TRBD1 (5 bases). Deletions cut 0 bases from V and 8 bases from J, with 10 bases between. The CDR3 sequence is 12 residues long. Germline CDR1 and CDR2: GTSNPN and SVGIG (reference sequence). The CDR3 region has the DNA TGTGCCTGGAGTGTAGGGGCAGGGGGCTACACCTTC. Translation: CAWSVGAGGYTF.

V usage is TRBV5-5 and J usage is TRBJ2-7; 7 bases match TRBD2. The length of the CDR3 is 14 residues. Trimming cost V 1 base and J 5 bases; bases outside gene matches: 6. Germline V gene data show CDR1 as SGHKS and CDR2 as YYEKEE (reference sequence). The CDR3, as DNA: TGTGCCAGCAGCTTGTGGGCTAGCGGCCACGAGCAGTACTTC. Its translation is CASSLWASGHEQYF.

This sequence joins TRBV28 and TRBJ2-5, with D perhaps matching TRBD2 (6 bases). CDR1 and CDR2 (germline): MDHEN, SYDVKM. Trimming took off 1 base at V and 4 bases at J, with 13 bases between the two ends. This CDR3 is 15 amino acids long. The DNA of the CDR3 is TGTGCCAGCAGTTTATTAGGGCGGGGTGGAGAGACCCAGTACTTC. Encoded protein: CASSLLGRGGETQYF.

V is TRBV18 and J is TRBJ1-3, with D perhaps matching TRBD1 (6 bases). CDR1 and CDR2 (germline): KGHSH, LQKENI. This CDR3 has 15 residues. The V end was cut by 5 bases, the J end by 2 bases, with 13 bases between. DNA for the CDR3: TGTGCCAGCTCAACCCACCGGGACACTGGAAACACCATATATTTT. Translation gives CASSTHRDTGNTIYF. The full variable domain, completed using reference TRBV18 and TRBJ1-3, is NAGVMQNPRHLVRRRGQEARLRCSPMKGHSHVYWYRQLPEEGLKFMVYLQKENIIDESGMPKERFSAEFPKEGPSILRIQQVVRGDSAAYFCASSTHRDTGNTIYFGEGSWLTVV.

The chain carries TRBV11-2 and TRBJ1-3; 9 nucleotides line up with TRBD1. The CDR3 runs 15 residues. Germline V gives CDR1 SGHAT, CDR2 FQNNGV. V lost 5 bases to trimming and J lost 3 bases; unmatched junction nucleotides: 5. CDR3 sequence (DNA): TGTGCCAGCAGCCGTACAGGGGGCCGTGGAAACACCATATATTTT. It encodes CASSRTGGRGNTIYF.

The J gene is TRBJ1-1, the V gene TRBV12-3 or TRBV12-4; D unclear. The CDR3 contains 13 residues. Trimming left V 3 bases short and J 1 base short, with 6 bases between. The chain's CDR3 is CASSLSGNTEAFF. The CDR3, as DNA: TGTGCCAGCAGTTTGAGCGGGAACACTGAAGCTTTCTTT.

The V and J genes are TRBV6-5 and TRBJ1-4, with D uncertain. Germline-derived CDR1 and CDR2 are MNHEY and SVGAGI. V shed 7 bases and J shed 8 bases, with 14 bases lying between them. CDR3 length: 13 amino acids. CDR3: CASKAEGREKLFF. CDR3 nucleotide sequence: TGTGCCAGCAAGGCCGAGGGCCGAGAAAAACTGTTTTTT.

The J gene is TRBJ2-7, the V gene TRBV21-1; the D segment call TRBD2 is taken from the table without a DNA check. TRBV21-1 is assigned pseudogene status. There are 14 residues in the CDR3. CDR3 in amino acids: CASSPRGLFYEQYF. The DNA for the CDR3 is TGTGCCAGCAGCCCAAGGGGACTCTTCTACGAGCAGTACTTC.

The V call is TRBV7-8, the J call TRBJ2-6; possible D gene TRBD1, 5 bases. This CDR3 is built from 16 residues. In germline, CDR1 is SGHVS, CDR2 FQNEAQ. Trimming removed 5 bases at V and 0 bases at J, with 11 bases between. The CDR3 is CASSPHRSSGANVLTF. CDR3 in DNA: TGTGCCAGCAGCCCTCACAGGAGCTCTGGGGCCAACGTCCTGACTTTC.

This sequence joins TRBV10-2 and TRBJ1-5; possibly TRBD1 for D (6 bases). The CDR3 has 16 amino acids. The V end lost 11 bases, the J end lost 3 bases, and 23 bases lay between the germline ends. CDR1 WSHSY and CDR2 SAAADI come from the germline V gene. The CDR3 sequence is CAARMWDTSPNQPQHF. Written as DNA, the CDR3 is TGCGCCGCCAGGATGTGGGACACCAGCCCCAATCAGCCCCAGCATTTT.

The chain employs TRBV6-2 or TRBV6-3 and TRBJ1-1; 10 nucleotides agree with TRBD1. V shed 4 bases and J 1 base; nucleotides not matched to a gene: 6. This CDR3 spans 16 amino acids. Germline V CDR1 and CDR2: MNHEY, SVGEGT. The CDR3: CASSSTDRGKNTEAFF. The CDR3 coding sequence is TGTGCCAGCAGTTCGACGGACAGGGGGAAGAACACTGAAGCTTTCTTT.

The chain has TRBV19 and TRBJ1-1, with a tentative D call TRBD1 (5 bases). The CDR3 contains 16 residues. CDR1 and CDR2 from the germline V gene are LNHDA and SQIVND (reference sequence). Trimming took 5 bases from V and 2 from J, leaving 18 bases between them. CDR3: CASSPPYPRANTEAFF. DNA of the CDR3: TGTGCCAGTAGTCCTCCCTATCCCAGGGCTAACACTGAAGCTTTCTTT.

This clone has only one observation. The chain carries TRBV18 and TRBJ2-2; 11 bases are a match to TRBD1. The germline V gene encodes CDR1 KGHSH and CDR2 LQKENI. V lost 4 bases, J lost 0 bases, and 1 base stayed unmatched. This CDR3 has 16 amino acids. The CDR3 DNA sequence: TGTGCCAGCTCACAGGGACAGGGGGCGAACACCGGGGAGCTGTTTTTT. Its protein is CASSQGQGANTGELFF.

The chain uses TRBV5-1 and TRBJ2-1; 9 bases fit TRBD2. Germline CDR1 reads SGHRS; CDR2 reads YFSETQ. The length of the CDR3 is 17 residues. Trimming at V came to 0 bases and at J to 7 bases, leaving 11 bases not matched to a gene. Written as DNA, the CDR3 is TGCGCCAGCAGCTTGGGGCGGCTAGCGGGGTCCAAGAATGAGCAGTTCTTC. It yields the protein CASSLGRLAGSKNEQFF. The entire variable domain, with the rest obtained from reference TRBV5-1 and TRBJ2-1, is as follows: KAGVTQTPRYLIKTRGQQVTLSCSPISGHRSVSWYQQTPGQGLQFLFEYFSETQRNKGNFPGRFSGRQFSNSRSEMNVSTLELGDSALYLCASSLGRLAGSKNEQFFGPGTRLTVL.

The chain joins TRBV21-1 to TRBJ2-7; the table's D call, TRBD1, was not checked against the DNA. TRBV21-1 is flagged as a pseudogene. CDR3 length: 13 residues. The CDR3 sequence: CASSKDLSYEQYF. The CDR3 nucleotides read TGTGCCAGCAGCAAAGACCTCAGCTACGAGCAGTACTTC.

The chain is built from TRBV6-5 and TRBJ2-7, with a weak D call TRBD1 (5 bases). Germline V gene lookup returns CDR1 MNHEY and CDR2 SVGAGI. The germline V and J ends were trimmed by 11 bases and 2 bases, with 16 bases remaining between them. The CDR3 covers 13 residues. The CDR3 spells CAPASGRPYEQYF. The CDR3, as DNA: TGTGCCCCCGCGTCAGGGCGACCCTACGAGCAGTACTTC.